This T cell receptor beta chain was profiled in a study of blood T cell repertoires in COVID-19. In the original analysis: It was from reference gene primer amplification that nucleated cell counts were estimated. Assay: immunoSEQ multiplex PCR; the TCRdb copy retains only in-frame clones and omits some. D and trimming come from the DNA, and the V and J calls and clone size come from that table. The data contain roughly 70,000 clones, 75% to 90% of them singletons. CDR1 and CDR2 from the germline V gene are SGDLS and YYNGEE. Trimming removed 6 bases at V and 4 bases at J, with 15 bases between. The CDR3 is 14 residues long.

The specimen was peripheral blood. The TCR sequence derives from a man at least 80 years old with COVID-19, enrolled during active disease. The chain links TRBV9 to TRBJ2-3; tentatively, D is TRBD2 (6 bases). CDR3 nucleotide sequence: TGTGCCAGCACGGCTAGCGTTTACCCAGATACGCAGTATTTT. It encodes CASTASVYPDTQYF.